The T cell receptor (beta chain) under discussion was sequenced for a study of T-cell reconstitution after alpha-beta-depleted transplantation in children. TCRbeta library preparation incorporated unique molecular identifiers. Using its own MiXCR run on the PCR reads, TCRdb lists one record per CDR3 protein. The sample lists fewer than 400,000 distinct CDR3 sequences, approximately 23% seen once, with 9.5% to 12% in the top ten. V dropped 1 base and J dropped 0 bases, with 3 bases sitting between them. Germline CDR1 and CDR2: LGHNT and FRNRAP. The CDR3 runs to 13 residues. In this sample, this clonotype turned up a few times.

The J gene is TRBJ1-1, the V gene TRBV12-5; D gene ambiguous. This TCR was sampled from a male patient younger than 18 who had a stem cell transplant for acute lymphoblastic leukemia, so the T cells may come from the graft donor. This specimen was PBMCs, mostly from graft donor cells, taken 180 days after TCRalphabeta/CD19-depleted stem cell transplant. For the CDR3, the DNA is TGTGCTAGTGGTTTGGAAGTGAACACTGAAGCTTTCTTT. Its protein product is CASGLEVNTEAFF.